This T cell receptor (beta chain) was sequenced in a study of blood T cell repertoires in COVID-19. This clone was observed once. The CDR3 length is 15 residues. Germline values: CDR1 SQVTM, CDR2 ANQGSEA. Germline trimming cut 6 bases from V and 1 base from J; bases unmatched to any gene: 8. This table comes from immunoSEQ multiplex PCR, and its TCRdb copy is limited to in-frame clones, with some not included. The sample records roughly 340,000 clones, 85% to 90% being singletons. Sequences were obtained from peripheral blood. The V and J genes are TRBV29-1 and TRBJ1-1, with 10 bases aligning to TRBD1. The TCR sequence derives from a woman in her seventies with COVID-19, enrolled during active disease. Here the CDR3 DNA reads TGCAGCGTCGCCGGGACAGGGGTATCGAACACTGAAGCTTTCTTT. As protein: CSVAGTGVSNTEAFF. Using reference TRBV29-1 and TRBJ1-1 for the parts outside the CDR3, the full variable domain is SAVISQKPSRDICQRGTSLTIQCQVDSQVTMMFWYRQQPGQSLTLIATANQGSEATYESGFVIDKFPISRPNLTFSTLTVSNMSPEDSSIYLCSVAGTGVSNTEAFFGQGTRLTVV.